This T cell receptor beta chain was sequenced during a study of T-cell memory formation after mild COVID-19. Overall study results and limits: Researchers found some responding clones in pre-infection memory, a sign that cross-reactive memory joined.

Trimming pared 4 bases from V and 0 bases from J, leaving 20 bases between. This CDR3 has 17 residues. Germline CDR1 is SQVTM and CDR2 is ANQGSEA. With regard to this clonotype: What it binds is not known.

Each CDR3 protein is one row after TCRdb ran MiXCR on the 5' RACE reads. The repertoire has roughly 340,000 distinct CDR3 sequences, approximately 22% of them found once; the top ten carry roughly a fifth. This clonotype originated in a man aged 18 to 30 who had mild COVID-19 (a few samples of this study predate the infection). Cell type and time point are not known. The rearrangement joins TRBV29-1 to TRBJ2-3; perhaps TRBD1 as D (7 bases). The sample consisted of PBMCs or a T cell subset sorted from them (not recorded which). CDR3 nucleotides: TGCAGCGTTGGCCCATCAGGGGGGACTCCTAGCACAGATACGCAGTATTTT. Protein: CSVGPSGGTPSTDTQYF.